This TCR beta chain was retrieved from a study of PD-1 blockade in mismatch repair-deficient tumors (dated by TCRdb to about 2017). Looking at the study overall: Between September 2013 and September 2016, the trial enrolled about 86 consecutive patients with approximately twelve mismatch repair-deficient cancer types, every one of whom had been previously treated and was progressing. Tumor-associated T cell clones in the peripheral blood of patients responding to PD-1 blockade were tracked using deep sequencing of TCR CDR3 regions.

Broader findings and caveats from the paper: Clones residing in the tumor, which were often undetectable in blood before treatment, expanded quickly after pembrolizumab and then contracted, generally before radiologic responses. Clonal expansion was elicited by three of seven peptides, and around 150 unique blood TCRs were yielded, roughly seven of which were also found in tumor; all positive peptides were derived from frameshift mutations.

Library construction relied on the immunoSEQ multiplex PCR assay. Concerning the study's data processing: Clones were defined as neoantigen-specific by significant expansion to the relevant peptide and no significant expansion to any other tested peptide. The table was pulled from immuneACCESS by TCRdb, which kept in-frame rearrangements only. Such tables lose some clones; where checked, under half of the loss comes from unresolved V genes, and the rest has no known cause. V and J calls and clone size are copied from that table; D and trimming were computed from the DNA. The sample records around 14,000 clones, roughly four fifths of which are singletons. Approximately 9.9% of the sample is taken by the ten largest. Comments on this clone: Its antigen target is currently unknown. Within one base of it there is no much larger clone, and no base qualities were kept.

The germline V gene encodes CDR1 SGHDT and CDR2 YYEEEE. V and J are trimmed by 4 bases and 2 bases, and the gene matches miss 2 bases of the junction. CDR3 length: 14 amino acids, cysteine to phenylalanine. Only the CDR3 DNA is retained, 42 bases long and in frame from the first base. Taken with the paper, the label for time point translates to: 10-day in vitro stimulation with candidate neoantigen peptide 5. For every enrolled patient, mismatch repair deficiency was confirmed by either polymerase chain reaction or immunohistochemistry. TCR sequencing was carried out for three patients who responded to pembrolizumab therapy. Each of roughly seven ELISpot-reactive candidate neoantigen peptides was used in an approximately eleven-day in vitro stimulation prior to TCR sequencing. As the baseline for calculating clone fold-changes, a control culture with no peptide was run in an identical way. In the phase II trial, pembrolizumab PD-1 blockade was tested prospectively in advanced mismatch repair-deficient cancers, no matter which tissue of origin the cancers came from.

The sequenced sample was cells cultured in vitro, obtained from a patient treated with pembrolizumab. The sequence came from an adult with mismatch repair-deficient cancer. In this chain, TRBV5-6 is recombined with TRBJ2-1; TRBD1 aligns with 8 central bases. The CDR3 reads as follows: CASSLGQAYNEQFF. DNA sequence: TGTGCCAGCAGCCTGGGACAGGCCTACAATGAGCAGTTCTTC.